A single T cell receptor (beta chain) is shown here with its context. The data stem from a study of blood T cell repertoires in COVID-19. On the study more broadly: Whether acute or convalescent, the COVID-19 samples came from the United States, Italy and Spain.

All enrollees were roughly 18 to 95 years old and from approximately 25 US areas. Cohort 3 recovered donors had two negative PCRs, clearance, or symptom resolution. Some clones are missing from TCRdb's copy, which holds only in-frame ones; the method was immunoSEQ multiplex PCR. Of around 240,000 clones in the sample, approximately 83% are singletons; the top ten hold under 2.5%. The receptor was isolated from a woman aged 50 to 60 who had recovered from COVID-19. Sequenced: PBMCs or T cells enriched from blood (not recorded which).

The CDR3 DNA reads as TGTGCCAGCAGCTCATACAGGACTAGCGGGAGCGACGAGCAGTACTTC. Translated: CASSSYRTSGSDEQYF. The chain joins TRBV7-2 to TRBJ2-7; 13 bases map to TRBD2. V lost 4 bases to trimming and J lost 5 bases; unmatched junction nucleotides: 8. CDR1 and CDR2 from the germline V gene are SGHTA and FQGNSA. The CDR3 is made up of 16 amino acids.